The 21 T cell receptor beta chains reported below all come from one sample, sequenced in a study of blood T cells in healthy people across ages. Then a second PCR, running about 6 to 12 cycles, was carried out with a sample-barcoded 5' primer and a J-beta primer mix. TCRdb reprocessed the 5' RACE reads via MiXCR and lists one record per CDR3 protein. The data show almost 800,000 distinct CDR3 sequences, 58% seen once. Sequencing input: blood. These receptors all come from a man younger than 40 in good health.

The chain employs TRBV4-1 and TRBJ1-5; TRBD1 aligns across 7 bases. The V segment lost 4 bases and the J segment 0 bases; nucleotides outside the gene matches: 3. Germline V gives CDR1 MGHRA, CDR2 YSYEKL. The CDR3 is made up of 15 amino acids. The CDR3 region has the DNA TGCGCCAGCAGCCTCAGGGGGGATAGCAATCAGCCCCAGCATTTT. It codes for CASSLRGDSNQPQHF.

The chain is built from TRBV28 and TRBJ2-1; tentative D call: TRBD1 (6 bases). Trimming pared 6 bases from V and 6 bases from J, leaving 15 bases between. CDR3 length: 14 amino acids. The V gene's germline CDR1 is MDHEN and CDR2 SYDVKM. The CDR3 spells CASSYTGQRNEQFF. The DNA for the CDR3 is TGTGCCAGCAGCTATACCGGACAGCGCAATGAGCAGTTCTTC.

A few counts support this clonotype. This rearrangement joins TRBV9 to TRBJ2-5, with 11 bases lining up with TRBD2. The CDR3 length is 16 residues. CDR1 and CDR2 from the germline V gene are SGDLS and YYNGEE. The junction had 7 bases not matched to a gene; V was cut back by 3 bases and J by 3 bases. The CDR3 protein is CASSGGSGRGKETQYF. In DNA form, the CDR3 reads TGTGCCAGCAGCGGTGGTAGCGGGAGGGGGAAAGAGACCCAGTACTTC.

This clonotype was counted ten times or more. The chain combines TRBV7-2 with TRBJ2-7, with 9 bases that match TRBD1. Trimming took 6 bases from V and 1 from J; bases not matched to a gene: 4. This CDR3 has 14 residues. Germline V gives CDR1 SGHTA, CDR2 FQGNSA. The CDR3 is CASSSGTGSYEQYF. CDR3 DNA sequence: TGTGCCAGCAGTTCCGGGACAGGGTCCTACGAGCAGTACTTC.

The chain has TRBV14 and TRBJ2-1, with 13 bases that match TRBD2. Germline assignment: CDR1 SGHDN and CDR2 FVKESK. The V segment lost 4 bases and the J segment 7 bases; nucleotides outside the gene matches: 1. This CDR3 has 14 residues. The CDR3 reads CASSRLAGGNEQFF. The CDR3 DNA follows: TGTGCCAGCAGCCGACTAGCGGGAGGAAATGAGCAGTTCTTC. The whole variable domain, filled in from reference TRBV14 and TRBJ2-1, reads EAGVTQFPSHSVIEKGQTVTLRCDPISGHDNLYWYRRVMGKEIKFLLHFVKESKQDESGMPNNRFLAERTGGTYSTLKVQPAELEDSGVYFCASSRLAGGNEQFFGPGTRLTVL.

The chain employs TRBV28 and TRBJ2-1; maybe TRBD1 (6 bases). The CDR3 has 15 amino acids. V shed 5 bases and J shed 0 bases, with 11 bases lying between them. Germline CDR1 is MDHEN and CDR2 is SYDVKM. CDR3 in DNA: TGTGCCAGCAGTAGGGGACAAAGCTCCTACAATGAGCAGTTCTTC. Its translation: CASSRGQSSYNEQFF.

Points on this clonotype: Just one base apart from a much larger clone, this may be a read error. V usage is TRBV12-3 or TRBV12-4 and J usage is TRBJ2-7; 7 nucleotides match TRBD2. The CDR3 is made up of 14 amino acids. The CDR3 bases are TGTGCCGGCAGTTCGCGACTAGCCTCCTACGAGCAGTACTTC. Translating gives CAGSSRLASYEQYF.

This clonotype was seen a few times. The CDR3 DNA reads TGTGCCAGCAGCTTGAGCCCTGACACAGATACGCAGTATTTT. Protein: CASSLSPDTDTQYF. The chain carries TRBV7-3 and TRBJ2-3, with D uncertain. The CDR3 totals 14 residues. The germline CDR1 and CDR2 sequences are SGHTA and FQGTGA. Trimming pared 3 bases from V and 2 bases from J, leaving 9 bases between.

The chain joins TRBV7-2 to TRBJ2-3, with D unclear. The CDR3 contains 15 residues. V was trimmed by 1 base and J by 4 bases, leaving 12 bases between them. The germline V gene has CDR1 SGHTA and CDR2 FQGNSA. In nucleotides, the CDR3 is TGTGCCAGCAGCTTAGAGGTTATAGGAGCAGATACGCAGTATTTT. Its protein is CASSLEVIGADTQYF.

A single count supports this clonotype. This chain uses TRBV2 with TRBJ2-2, with D possibly TRBD2 on 6 matching bases. Between the trimmed V and J ends, which lost 2 bases and 3 bases, there was a span of 7 bases. The CDR3 loop spans 14 amino acids. In germline, CDR1 is SNHLY, CDR2 FYNNEI. CDR3 sequence: CASSERGDTGELFF. CDR3 nucleotides: TGTGCCAGCAGTGAACGCGGGGACACCGGGGAGCTGTTTTTT. Variable domain in full (rest from reference TRBV2 and TRBJ2-2): EPEVTQTPSHQVTQMGQEVILRCVPISNHLYFYWYRQILGQKVEFLVSFYNNEISEKSEIFDDQFSVERPDGSNFTLKIRSTKLEDSAMYFCASSERGDTGELFFGEGSRLTVL.

The V and J genes are TRBV9 and TRBJ2-5, with a weak D call TRBD1 (5 bases). Trimming left V 3 bases short and J 4 bases short, with 22 bases between. The CDR3 sequence is 17 residues long. Germline V CDR1 and CDR2: SGDLS, YYNGEE. This CDR3 is CASSGRWEGARSETQYF. In nucleotides, the CDR3 is TGTGCCAGCAGCGGTCGATGGGAAGGGGCGAGGTCAGAGACCCAGTACTTC.

The chain links TRBV20-1 to TRBJ2-1; TRBD1 or TRBD2 may be the D gene (5 bases each). In germline, CDR1 is DFQATT, CDR2 SNEGSKA (reference sequence). CDR3 size: 14 residues. Trimming pared 5 bases from V and 9 bases from J, leaving 20 bases between. The CDR3 DNA is TGCAGTGCTGGAAGGGGCACCGAGGGTAGTGAGCAGTTCTTC. Its protein product is CSAGRGTEGSEQFF.

This clonotype showed up just once. The gene calls are TRBV27 and TRBJ2-1; D remains ambiguous. The length of the CDR3 is 15 residues. V lost 1 base to trimming and J lost 7 bases, with 14 bases between them. Germline-derived CDR1 and CDR2 are MNHEY and SMNVEV (reference sequence). CDR3 DNA sequence: TGTGCCAGCAGTTTATTAGGGCGGCATGGGAATGAGCAGTTCTTC. This codes for CASSLLGRHGNEQFF.

This chain connects TRBV6-5 to TRBJ2-3; the D is unclear. The ends were cut back, 6 bases at V and 1 base at J, with 14 bases in the middle. The CDR3 length is 15 residues. From germline, CDR1 is MNHEY and CDR2 SVGAGI. CDR3 region: CASRSRAERTDTQYF. The DNA of the CDR3 is TGTGCCAGCAGGTCCCGTGCGGAACGCACAGATACGCAGTATTTT.

V usage is TRBV9 and J usage is TRBJ1-1; 8 nucleotides agree with TRBD1. With V trimmed by 0 bases and J by 7 bases, 11 bases remained unmatched. This CDR3 is built from 16 residues. Germline V gene sequence: CDR1 SGDLS, CDR2 YYNGEE. The CDR3, as DNA: TGTGCCAGCAGCGTAGGACAGGGGTCAGCCCTGGGTGAAGCTTTCTTT. Translating gives CASSVGQGSALGEAFF.

J is TRBJ2-7 and V is TRBV19; D call uncertain. The CDR3 consists of 14 residues. Trimming took 3 bases from V and 2 from J, leaving 11 bases between them. From germline, CDR1 is LNHDA and CDR2 SQIVND (reference sequence). This CDR3 is CASSIGASPYEQYF. The CDR3 DNA sequence: TGTGCCAGTAGTATTGGAGCTTCCCCCTACGAGCAGTACTTC.

The chain uses TRBV29-1 and TRBJ2-3; no definite D call. V lost 6 bases to trimming and J lost 5 bases, with 9 bases between them. Looked up from germline, CDR1 is SQVTM and CDR2 is ANQGSEA. This CDR3 region has 11 residues. CDR3 region: CSVKDGDTQYF. Written as DNA, the CDR3 is TGCAGCGTAAAGGACGGAGATACGCAGTATTTT.

The rearrangement uses TRBV7-2 and TRBJ2-5; the D is unclear. CDR3 length equals 15 residues. Trimming left V 2 bases short and J 1 base short, with 11 bases between. Looked up from germline, CDR1 is SGHTA and CDR2 is FQGNSA. CDR3 DNA sequence: TGTGCCAGCAGCTTATTTTCCCAGCCCCAAGAGACCCAGTACTTC. Residues: CASSLFSQPQETQYF.

The J gene is TRBJ2-3, the V gene TRBV27; the D gene is possibly TRBD1 (8 bases). Trimming removed 5 bases from V and 1 base from J, with 22 bases in between. The CDR3 has 18 amino acids. CDR1 and CDR2 (germline): MNHEY, SMNVEV (reference sequence). CDR3 amino acids: CASSTNPYRGGGTDTQYF. The CDR3, as DNA: TGTGCCAGCAGTACCAACCCGTACAGGGGGGGTGGCACAGATACGCAGTATTTT.

This clonotype was observed once. This sequence joins TRBV7-2 and TRBJ1-2; the D gene is possibly TRBD1 (5 bases). The V and J ends lost 5 bases and 5 bases respectively, with 18 bases between them. Germline values: CDR1 SGHTA, CDR2 FQGNSA. The CDR3 extends over 15 amino acids. CDR3 coding DNA: TGTGCCAGCAGCCCCCCCGGGACGGAGGTTTATGGCTACACCTTC. It codes for CASSPPGTEVYGYTF.

J is TRBJ2-4 and V is TRBV12-3 or TRBV12-4, with 10 bases identical to TRBD2. The DNA end favors TRBJ2-7, so the J call may be wrong. There are 15 residues in the CDR3. CDR3 loop: CASSPGLAEDYEQYF. CDR3 nucleotides: TGTGCCAGCAGTCCCGGACTAGCGGAAGACTACGAGCAGTACTTC.